This T cell receptor (beta chain) was documented in a study of T cells in Graves' hyperthyroidism and ophthalmopathy. Germline V lookup: CDR1 MNHNS, CDR2 SASEGT. CDR3 length equals 15 residues. Trimming left V 5 bases short and J 2 bases short, with 15 bases between. TCR beta CDR3 sequences were amplified from RNA transcripts. Primed by the HTBI set, a first-round RT-PCR was run on the TCR CDR3. TCRdb re-derived calls from the multiplex PCR reads in MiXCR, one entry per CDR3 protein. The profile shows 500,000 to 800,000 distinct CDR3 sequences, roughly 46% of them singletons. Diagnoses used clinical symptoms, serum thyroxine and TRAb, thyroid ultrasound and orbital computed tomography.

V usage is TRBV6-1 and J usage is TRBJ2-5; D perhaps matches TRBD1 (6 bases). The sequencing sample was made of peripheral blood or thyroid tissue (not recorded which). This clonotype was sampled from an adult man with Graves' disease, either hyperthyroidism or ophthalmopathy (not recorded which). This CDR3 is CASSYSGDRQETQYF. The CDR3 DNA reads as TGTGCCAGCAGTTACTCAGGGGACCGGCAAGAGACCCAGTACTTC.